This is a list of T cell receptor beta chains from one sample in a study of cytomegalovirus exposure and HLA in healthy donors. Method: immunoSEQ multiplex PCR; TCRdb's copy keeps in-frame clones and lacks some. The sample contains 150,000 to 200,000 clones, around 80% of which appear only once. Sequenced material: PBMCs. These receptors all come from a man in his forties in good health and CMV-seropositive. The CDR3 runs from the conserved cysteine through the conserved F or W. D genes are given only for firm matches. Size is stated for part of the rows, as once, few or many counts, or as a class when the clone is expanded.

size	V	J	D	DNA	CDR3
-	TRBV29-1	TRBJ1-2	TRBD1	TGCAGCGGAGGACAGGGGCTCAACTATGGCTACACCTTC	CSGGQGLNYGYTF
-	TRBV2	TRBJ1-6	-	TGTGCCAGCTGGGGGGTTAATTCACCCCTCCACTTT	CASWGVNSPLHF
few	TRBV5-6	TRBJ1-2	TRBD1	TGTGCCAGCAGCTTGTTAGGGACAGGCAGACAAGGGAACTATGGCTACACCTTC	CASSLLGTGRQGNYGYTF
few	TRBV2	TRBJ1-5	-	TGTGCCAGCAGTGACCGAGACAGGAATCAGCCCCAGCATTTT	CASSDRDRNQPQHF
once	TRBV7-6	TRBJ2-7	TRBD2	TGTGCCAGCAGCCCGGGACTAGCGGTGGAGCAGTACTTC	CASSPGLAVEQYF
-	TRBV9	TRBJ2-1	TRBD1	TGTGCCAGCAGCGCACAAACAGGGGCCTACAATGAGCAGTTCTTC	CASSAQTGAYNEQFF
-	TRBV5-6	TRBJ2-3	-	TGTGCCAGCAGCTTACCGGGACCGGACAGTTCAGATACGCAGTATTTT	CASSLPGPDSSDTQYF
-	TRBV5-1	TRBJ2-5	TRBD2	TGCGCCAGCAGCTTGACGGTAGCGGGGAGTCGGGAGACCCAGTACTTC	CASSLTVAGSRETQYF
once	TRBV5-1	TRBJ2-2	TRBD1	TGCGCCAGCAGCTTCTCCGGGACAGTAAAAACCGGGGAGCTGTTTTTT	CASSFSGTVKTGELFF
-	TRBV9	TRBJ2-1	TRBD2	TGTGCCAGCAGCGACCAGCGGGAGGTGTACCCCTACAATGAGCAGTTCTTC	CASSDQREVYPYNEQFF
few	TRBV5-1	TRBJ2-5	TRBD1	TGCGCCAGCAGCCCGGGACAGGGCGAAGAGACCCAGTACTTC	CASSPGQGEETQYF
-	TRBV29-1	TRBJ2-1	-	TGCAGCGTCAGAAAATCCGGCGGGTCCTACAATGAGCAGTTCTTC	CSVRKSGGSYNEQFF
once	TRBV6-1	TRBJ2-5	-	TGTGCCAGCAACAGACCCCAAGAGACCCAGTACTTC	CASNRPQETQYF
-	TRBV25-1	TRBJ2-1	-	TGTGCCAGCAGGGCTGGGGGCGTTGGAGCCGGGAATGAGCAGTTCTTC	CASRAGGVGAGNEQFF
-	TRBV19	TRBJ1-5	-	TGTGCCAGTAGTATTATCTTTGGGGCCCAGCCCCAGCATTTT	CASSIIFGAQPQHF
-	TRBV5-6	TRBJ2-2	-	TGTGCCAGCAGCTTGGGGGCCGGCCTCACCGGGGAGCTGTTTTTT	CASSLGAGLTGELFF
-	TRBV9	TRBJ2-3	TRBD2	TGTGCCAGCAGCGTAGGGGGAGGGGATACGCAGTATTTT	CASSVGGGDTQYF
-	TRBV19	TRBJ1-4	-	TGTGCCAGTAGTATAGGTTCGGTGACTAATGAAAAACTGTTTTTT	CASSIGSVTNEKLFF
-	TRBV7-8	TRBJ2-7	-	TGTGCCAGCAGCTTAGGGACTACGAACGAGCAGTACTTC	CASSLGTTNEQYF
once	TRBV5-1	TRBJ2-5	-	TGCGCCAGCAGCCTACCTCTCGGGAGAGGTGAGACCCAGTACTTC	CASSLPLGRGETQYF
-	TRBV4-1	TRBJ1-5	-	TGCGCCAGCAGCCAAGATTTTACCAGGGCGAGAGTTAATCAGCCCCAGCATTTT	CASSQDFTRARVNQPQHF
-	TRBV6-1	TRBJ1-1	-	TGTGCCAGCAGTGGGGGGGGAAGGGGGGACACTGAAGCTTTCTTT	CASSGGGRGDTEAFF
-	TRBV15	TRBJ2-1	TRBD2	TGTGCCACCAGAAAGCGGGGCTCCTACAATGAGCAGTTCTTC	CATRKRGSYNEQFF
-	TRBV18	TRBJ1-4	-	TGTGCCAGCTCAACTACAGGCGCAACTAATGAAAAACTGTTTTTT	CASSTTGATNEKLFF
-	TRBV19	TRBJ1-1	-	TGTGCCAGTAGCCCACGCCCCAGGGCCACCGTCCCTGAAGCTTTCTTT	CASSPRPRATVPEAFF
-	TRBV19	TRBJ2-5	-	TGTGCCAGTAGTATTAGGGGGTCGGGTCAAGAGACCCAGTACTTC	CASSIRGSGQETQYF
-	TRBV5-1	TRBJ2-3	-	TGCGCCAGCAGCTTGGCCTTGGGGCCCGCAGATACGCAGTATTTT	CASSLALGPADTQYF
-	TRBV4-3	TRBJ2-1	TRBD1	TGCGCCAGCAGCCAAGGTCTGCCGGGACAGGGGGTCTACAATGAGCAGTTCTTC	CASSQGLPGQGVYNEQFF
-	TRBV5-5	TRBJ2-1	TRBD2	TGTGCCAGCAGCTTGGCTAGCGGGAGGGCCACTGAGCAGTTCTTC	CASSLASGRATEQFF
-	TRBV5-1	TRBJ1-1	-	TGCGCCAGCAGGCCTCAGCAGGCCACTGAAGCTTTCTTT	CASRPQQATEAFF
-	TRBV6-5	TRBJ1-1	-	TGTGCCAGCAGTTACCGGGCAGGGGAAGCTTTCTTT	CASSYRAGEAFF
-	TRBV7-9	TRBJ2-7	TRBD2	TGTGCCAGCAGCTTGGAGACTAGCGGTTACGAGCAGTACTTC	CASSLETSGYEQYF
-	TRBV11-1	TRBJ2-5	-	TGTGCCAGCAGCCCCTGGGAGGGGGATTCGGGGCCGGAGACCCAGTACTTC	CASSPWEGDSGPETQYF
-	TRBV4-2	TRBJ2-7	-	TGTGCCAGCAGCCAAGAAACTACGGGCCGGAGGGAGCAGTACTTC	CASSQETTGRREQYF
-	TRBV7-9	TRBJ2-1	TRBD1	TGTGCCAGCAGCTCCCCTTCCGACAGGGTGTATGAGCAGTTCTTC	CASSSPSDRVYEQFF
-	TRBV6-5	TRBJ1-4	-	TGTGCCAGCAGTGGAAGGGGTGAAAAACTGTTTTTT	CASSGRGEKLFF
-	TRBV7-9	TRBJ2-7	-	TGTGCCAGCACCTCAGTTTACGAGCAGTACTTC	CASTSVYEQYF
-	TRBV5-1	TRBJ1-1	-	TGCGCCAGCAGCTTAGACTCGATCCCGAACACTGAAGCTTTCTTT	CASSLDSIPNTEAFF
once	TRBV30	TRBJ2-2	-	TGTGCCTGGAGTTCGGGGTCGTACACCGGGGAGCTGTTTTTT	CAWSSGSYTGELFF
-	TRBV6-5	TRBJ2-1	-	TGTGCCAGCAGTAACGGGGTCGCCGCCTACAATGAGCAGTTCTTC	CASSNGVAAYNEQFF
-	TRBV7-9	TRBJ2-2	TRBD1	TGTGCCAGCAGCTTGAGACAGGGGACCGGGGAGCTGTTTTTT	CASSLRQGTGELFF